This TCR beta chain came from a study of a mutant IDH1 vaccine in newly diagnosed glioma. For the study at large: Treated patients comprised 62.5% males and approximately 38% females, mean age around 40 years. Previous care, which was radiotherapy, temozolomide, or both, most often involved both.

Per the germline V gene, CDR1 is SQVTM and CDR2 is ANQGSEA. This CDR3 region has 13 residues. The germline V and J ends were trimmed by 4 bases and 2 bases, with 12 bases remaining between them. Turning to this clone: The target antigen is unknown.

The time point denotes: week 23, last vaccination. Vaccination used 300 ug of mutant IDH1 20-mer peptide per dose, with topical imiquimod. TCRdb's copy holds only in-frame clones and misses some; the assay was immunoSEQ multiplex PCR. The profile shows tens of thousands of clones, about 85% of them singletons. The TCR originated in a man aged 25-45 years with glioma. Source: PBMCs, taken from a glioma patient whose treatment included an IDH1 peptide vaccine. The genes are TRBV29-1 and TRBJ2-7, with D possibly TRBD1 on 5 matching bases. This CDR3 is CSVAPGLAYEQYF. For the CDR3, the DNA is TGCAGCGTTGCACCAGGGCTAGCCTACGAGCAGTACTTC.